This T cell receptor (beta chain) comes out of a study of T-cell memory formation after mild COVID-19. General study findings and limits: Cross-reactive memory appears to have joined, as suggested by some responding clones showing up in pre-infection memory.

Deletions cut 3 bases from V and 2 bases from J, with 8 bases between. The V gene's germline CDR1 is SEHNR and CDR2 FQNEAQ (reference sequence). The CDR3 covers 13 residues. From the 5' RACE reads, TCRdb called clonotypes with MiXCR, one entry per CDR3 protein. The sample contains under 550,000 distinct CDR3 sequences, about a sixth of which appear only once. This clonotype was seen at least ten times. The antigen remains undetermined. The rearrangement joins TRBV7-9 to TRBJ2-7; D is unclear. This clonotype was sampled from a man younger than 30 who had mild COVID-19 (a few samples of this study predate the infection). Cell type and time point are not known. Material: PBMCs or a T cell subset sorted from them (not recorded which). CDR3 coding DNA: TGTGCCAGCAGCTTTTCGGATCCCTACGAGCAGTACTTC. Amino acid sequence: CASSFSDPYEQYF.